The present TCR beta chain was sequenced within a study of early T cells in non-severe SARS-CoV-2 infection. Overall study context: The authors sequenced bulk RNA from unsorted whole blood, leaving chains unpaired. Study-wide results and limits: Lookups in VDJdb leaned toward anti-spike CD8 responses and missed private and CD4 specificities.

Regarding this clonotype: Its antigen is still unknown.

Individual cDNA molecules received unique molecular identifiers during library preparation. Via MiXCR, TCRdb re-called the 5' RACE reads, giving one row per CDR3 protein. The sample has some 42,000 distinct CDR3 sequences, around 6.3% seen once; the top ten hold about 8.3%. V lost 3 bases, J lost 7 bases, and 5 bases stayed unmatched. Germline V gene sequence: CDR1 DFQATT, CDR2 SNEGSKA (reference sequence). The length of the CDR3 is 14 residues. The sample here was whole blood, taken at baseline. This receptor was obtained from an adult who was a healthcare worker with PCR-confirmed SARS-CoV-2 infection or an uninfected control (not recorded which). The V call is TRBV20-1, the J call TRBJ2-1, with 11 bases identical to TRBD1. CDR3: CSARPGQGANEQFF. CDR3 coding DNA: TGCAGTGCTAGGCCCGGACAGGGGGCGAATGAGCAGTTCTTC.